What follows are 3 T cell receptor beta chains derived from one specimen sequenced in a study of T-cell memory formation after mild COVID-19. TCRdb recomputed calls from the 5' RACE reads with MiXCR, one row per CDR3 protein. The table records about 400,000 distinct CDR3 sequences, about a sixth of them present only once. Sequenced material: PBMCs or a T cell subset sorted from them (not recorded which). Receptors originate from a man between 18 and 35 years old who had mild COVID-19 (a few samples of this study predate the infection). Cell type and time point are not known.

The V gene is TRBV6-5, the J gene TRBJ1-3; 7 positions match TRBD1. V shed 6 bases, J shed 4 bases, and the junction held 9 bases outside the gene matches. The CDR3 has 15 amino acids. CDR1 MNHEY and CDR2 SVGAGI come from the germline V gene. The CDR3 here is CASRDGGGGGNTIYF. CDR3 bases: TGTGCCAGCAGGGACGGAGGGGGCGGAGGAAACACCATATATTTT.

V is TRBV29-1 and J is TRBJ2-7; 7 bases align to TRBD1. The CDR3 extends over 18 amino acids. V dropped 4 bases and J dropped 2; count of bases not matched to a gene: 20. Germline V gene sequence: CDR1 SQVTM, CDR2 ANQGSEA. This CDR3 reads CSVAATPPGDSYTYEQYF. The DNA for the CDR3 is TGCAGCGTTGCGGCCACCCCTCCCGGGGACAGCTATACCTACGAGCAGTACTTC.

This clonotype has just a few counts. This chain uses TRBV4-2 with TRBJ1-5; D is unresolved. The CDR3 extends over 16 amino acids. V lost 0 bases, J lost 1 base, and 10 bases lay in between. From germline, CDR1 is LGHNA and CDR2 YNFKEQ. CDR3 sequence: CASSQDSRGSNQPQHF. The CDR3 DNA reads as TGTGCCAGCAGCCAAGATTCCCGGGGAAGCAATCAGCCCCAGCATTTT.